Listed below are T cell receptor beta chains from one sample, sequenced in a study of T cells in localized non-small cell lung cancer. Only in-frame clones appear in the TCRdb table, and some are missing; sequencing was by immunoSEQ multiplex PCR. The sample comprises about 59,000 clones, 85% to 90% of which are singletons, and around 20% rests with the top ten. This specimen consisted of peripheral blood, obtained before any cancer treatment. Source of these receptors: a man aged 35-75 years with stage I squamous cell lung carcinoma. The CDR3 runs from the conserved cysteine through the conserved F or W. The D gene is left open where the match is weak. Expanded clones are given a class, and other clones once, few, many or no size at all.

>13|NA|NA|TRBV28|TRBJ2-7
CASREGTPGEQYF
TGTGCCAGCAGGGAGGGGACCCCAGGCGAGCAGTACTTC
>15|NA|NA|TRBV11-3|TRBJ2-2
CASSLATASTGELFF
TGTGCCAGCAGCTTAGCTACAGCGTCCACCGGGGAGCTGTTTTTT
>15|NA|NA|TRBV23-1|TRBJ2-3
CASSLGNGPTDTQYF
TGCGCCAGCAGTCTAGGGAACGGACCAACAGATACGCAGTATTTT
>16|TRBD1|NA|TRBV7-9|TRBJ1-5
CASSQQLGQGNQPQHF
TGTGCCAGCAGCCAACAATTGGGACAGGGAAATCAGCCCCAGCATTTT
>14|NA|NA|TRBV28|TRBJ2-7
CASSLGREGYEQYF
TGTGCCAGCAGCTTAGGGCGAGAAGGTTACGAGCAGTACTTC
>17|NA|NA|TRBV7-3|TRBJ2-1
CASSLSFSKASENEQFF
TGTGCCAGCAGCTTAAGCTTTTCGAAGGCTAGCGAAAATGAGCAGTTCTTC
>12|NA|NA|TRBV28|TRBJ2-7
CASSLPSYEQYF
TGTGCCAGCAGTCTCCCATCCTACGAGCAGTACTTC
>14|NA|NA|TRBV28|TRBJ2-7
CASSRSGVQYEQYF
TGTGCCAGTTCCCGATCGGGGGTACAATACGAGCAGTACTTC
>15|TRBD1|once|TRBV18|TRBJ2-5
CASSPRTGHQETQYF
TGTGCCAGCTCACCTAGGACAGGCCACCAAGAGACCCAGTACTTC
>17|NA|NA|TRBV4-2|TRBJ2-1
CASSQVGRTHSYNEQFF
TGTGCCAGCAGCCAAGTGGGAAGGACCCACTCCTACAATGAGCAGTTCTTC
>14|TRBD1|NA|TRBV23-1|TRBJ1-5
CASSPDRDDQPQHF
TGCGCCAGCAGTCCCGACAGGGACGATCAGCCCCAGCATTTT
>12|TRBD1|NA|TRBV6-5|TRBJ2-2
CASTGGGGELFF
TGTGCCAGTACAGGGGGCGGCGGGGAGCTGTTTTTT
>16|NA|NA|TRBV4-1|TRBJ2-6
CASVRPRVFGANVLTF
TGCGCCAGCGTACGCCCCAGGGTTTTCGGGGCCAACGTCCTGACTTTC
>16|NA|NA|TRBV18|TRBJ1-3
CASSRGNRDSGNTIYF
TGTGCCAGCTCACGAGGCAACAGAGACTCTGGAAACACCATATATTTT
>15|NA|NA|TRBV5-1|TRBJ1-1
CATGLGDTTNTEAFF
TGCGCCACCGGTCTGGGGGACACTACGAACACTGAAGCTTTCTTT
>14|NA|NA|TRBV7-2|TRBJ2-7
CASSLSDRNNEQYF
TGTGCCAGCAGCCTCTCAGACAGGAATAACGAGCAGTACTTC
>14|NA|NA|TRBV7-2|TRBJ2-5
CASSLARRLETQYF
TGTGCCAGCAGCTTAGCCAGGAGGCTCGAGACCCAGTACTTC
>16|NA|NA|TRBV7-9|TRBJ2-2
CASGQREFPNTGELFF
TGTGCCAGCGGCCAAAGGGAGTTCCCGAACACCGGGGAGCTGTTTTTT
>14|NA|NA|TRBV7-7|TRBJ2-5
CASSLATTGETQYF
TGTGCTAGCAGCTTAGCGACGACGGGGGAGACCCAGTACTTC
>15|TRBD2|NA|TRBV11-2|TRBJ2-1
CASSVGLADYNEQFF
TGTGCCAGCAGTGTTGGACTAGCGGATTACAATGAGCAGTTCTTC
>15|NA|NA|TRBV15|TRBJ1-1
CATSRDRGLDTEAFF
TGTGCCACCAGCAGAGATCGAGGGCTGGACACTGAAGCTTTCTTT
>14|NA|NA|TRBV7-2|TRBJ1-5
CASSSAWGNQPQHF
TGTGCCAGCAGCTCGGCTTGGGGCAATCAGCCCCAGCATTTT
>13|NA|once|TRBV7-2|TRBJ2-3
CASSPGTSNTQYF
TGTGCCAGCAGCCCAGGGACTTCCAATACGCAGTATTTT
>15|NA|NA|TRBV19|TRBJ1-5
CASTWDSETGQPQHF
TGTGCCAGTACGTGGGACTCCGAAACGGGTCAGCCCCAGCATTTT
>14|NA|NA|TRBV28|TRBJ2-1
CASSLSGYYNEQFF
TGTGCCAGCAGTTTGAGCGGTTACTACAATGAGCAGTTCTTC
>14|TRBD2|NA|TRBV7-9|TRBJ2-1
CASSRTSGSNEQFF
TGTGCCAGCAGCCGGACTAGCGGGAGCAATGAGCAGTTCTTC
>15|NA|NA|TRBV28|TRBJ2-1
CASTVGGVIYNEQFF
TGTGCCAGCACCGTCGGAGGGGTAATCTACAATGAGCAGTTCTTC